Each of the 18 T cell receptor beta chains below was sequenced from the same sample in a study of tumor-infiltrating lymphocytes in primary liver carcinoma. DNA and RNA were both co-extracted from 20-30 mg of bulk tissue that had not been sorted. The authors made TCR beta cDNA from roughly 480 ng total RNA with a constant-region primer. Employing slightly modified ARM-PCR, three nested multiplex PCR rounds were run, and these gave rise to the TCR beta libraries. TRBV1-TRBV30 forward primers paired with a C-beta reverse primer were used in the first two PCR rounds, which ran roughly 9 cycles each. Each CDR3 protein is one row after TCRdb ran MiXCR on the multiplex PCR reads. This sample has some 46,000 distinct CDR3 sequences, with 75% found just once. The sample was tumor-adjacent normal liver tissue. The receptors come from a woman in her twenties or thirties with primary liver carcinoma and hepatitis B virus infection.

On this clonotype: Possible read error: a much larger clone is one base away. This chain links TRBV29-1 with TRBJ2-3; the D gene is possibly TRBD1 (5 bases). This CDR3 is 11 amino acids long. The V gene lost 4 bases and the J gene lost 7 bases, with 9 bases spanning the gap. The V gene's germline CDR1 is SQVTM and CDR2 ANQGSEA. The DNA of the CDR3 is TGCAGCGTTGCGAGGACATATACGCAGTATTTT. This encodes CSVARTYTQYF.

This clonotype was recorded at least ten times. J is TRBJ2-1 and V is TRBV5-4; TRBD2 aligns across 8 bases. In germline, CDR1 is SGHNT, CDR2 YYREEE (reference sequence). With V trimmed by 3 bases and J by 0 bases, 5 bases remained unmatched. This CDR3 is built from 16 residues. CDR3 in DNA: TGTGCCAGCAGCTCGACTAGCGCAAGCTCCTACAATGAGCAGTTCTTC. Translated, it gives CASSSTSASSYNEQFF.

About this clonotype itself: This CDR3 fails to terminate in the conserved phenylalanine or tryptophan, so it likely reflects a read error. The DNA is left out, because the CDR3 cannot be placed on it with certainty; the CDR3 is given as TCRdb lists it. The chain links TRBV11-2 to TRBJ2-2. Germline CDR1 reads SGHAT; CDR2 reads FQNNGV. Both ends counted, the CDR3 spans 16 residues. The CDR3 sequence: CASSPDPQLNTWELFL.

This clonotype was picked up one time. The junction differs from germline at one of its ends, possibly a read error. V and J are TRBV12-3 or TRBV12-4 and TRBJ2-5; D uncertain. The length of the CDR3 is 11 residues. CDR3 protein: CACSPKEIQYF. CDR3 bases: TGTGCCTGCAGTCCTAAAGAGATCCAGTACTTC.

Comments on this clonotype: Since a much larger clone is just one base distant, this may be a read error. This sequence joins TRBV20-1 and TRBJ1-6; D not resolved. V gave up 0 bases and J gave up 7 bases, with 10 bases separating them. Germline lookup yields CDR1 DFQATT and CDR2 SNEGSKA (reference sequence). This CDR3 has 14 amino acids. The CDR3 bases are TGCAGTGCTAGAGATCTTGTGGGCAATTCACCCCTCCACTTT. Translating gives CSARDLVGNSPLHF.

The genes are TRBV28 and TRBJ2-5; D may be TRBD1 (6 bases). Germline V lookup: CDR1 MDHEN, CDR2 SYDVKM. The CDR3 loop spans 13 amino acids. In DNA form, the CDR3 reads TGTACCGGCAGGCTACAGGGCCGAGAGACCCAGTACTTC. It translates to CTGRLQGRETQYF.

The chain joins TRBV19 to TRBJ1-1; possible D gene TRBD1, 5 bases. Trimming took off 7 bases at V and 8 bases at J, with 26 bases between the two ends. This CDR3 is 16 amino acids long. In germline, CDR1 is LNHDA, CDR2 SQIVND (reference sequence). The CDR3 nucleotides are TGTGCCAGTAATGCCGAGTCTGCACAGGTGCACAAGGAAGCTTTCTTT. Residues: CASNAESAQVHKEAFF. Supplemented by reference TRBV19 and TRBJ1-1, the full variable domain reads DGGITQSPKYLFRKEGQNVTLSCEQNLNHDAMYWYRQDPGQGLRLIYYSQIVNDFQKGDIAEGYSVSREKKESFPLTVTSAQKNPTAFYLCASNAESAQVHKEAFFGQGTRLTVV.

V is TRBV6-2 or TRBV6-3 and J is TRBJ2-1; no firm D call. V was clipped by 10 bases and J by 5 bases, with 15 bases between them. The CDR3 spans 13 residues. CDR1 is MNHEY, CDR2 SVGEGT, per germline. The CDR3 loop is CAISYTRNNEQFF. The CDR3 nucleotides read TGTGCCATTAGTTACACCCGCAACAATGAGCAGTTCTTC.

Comment on this clonotype: Mismatch with germline at one junction end may stem from a read error. The gene calls are TRBV4-3 and TRBJ1-5, with D unclear. The germline gives CDR1 LGHNA, CDR2 YSLEER. There are 14 residues in the CDR3. The CDR3 loop reads CTSSQVPSNQPQHF. The CDR3 bases are TGCACCAGCAGCCAAGTTCCCAGCAATCAGCCCCAGCATTTT.

A word on this clonotype: A read error may produce the germline difference seen at one junction end. The chain recombines TRBV4-1 with TRBJ1-2; 8 bases are shared with TRBD1. Germline lookup yields CDR1 MGHRA and CDR2 YSYEKL. This CDR3 region has 16 residues. In nucleotides, the CDR3 is TGCGCCAGCAGCCAAGACCGGCAGGGGGCCGACTATTGCTACACCTTC. It specifies CASSQDRQGADYCYTF.

The rearrangement links TRBV6-1 to TRBJ2-7, with D possibly matching TRBD1 (5 bases). The V end lost 3 bases, the J end lost 8 bases, and 14 bases lay between the germline ends. CDR3 length equals 13 residues. Germline V gene data show CDR1 as MNHNS and CDR2 as SASEGT. CDR3 region: CASSDKQGRKQYF. The CDR3 nucleotides are TGTGCCAGCAGTGATAAGCAGGGTCGGAAGCAGTACTTC.

The chain employs TRBV11-2 and TRBJ2-1; 8 bases are shared with TRBD2. With 1 base clipped from V and 6 bases from J, the junction kept 11 bases outside the gene matches. CDR3 size: 17 residues. The germline V gene encodes CDR1 SGHAT and CDR2 FQNNGV. CDR3 nucleotides: TGTGCCAGCAGCTTAGGGATTAGCGGGAATGCCTTCAATGAGCAGTTCTTC. This encodes CASSLGISGNAFNEQFF.

As to this clonotype: The junction shows a germline mismatch at one end, possibly a read error. The chain carries TRBV11-1 and TRBJ2-1; 8 positions match TRBD1. There are 17 residues in the CDR3. Germline CDR1 SGHAT, CDR2 FQDESV (reference sequence). The chain's CDR3 is CASRSRDRSFSYNELFF. The CDR3 bases are TGTGCCAGCAGATCCCGGGACAGGTCTTTCTCCTACAATGAGCTGTTCTTC. Filled out from reference TRBV11-1 and TRBJ2-1, the complete variable domain reads EAEVAQSPRYKITEKSQAVAFWCDPISGHATLYWYRQILGQGPELLVQFQDESVVDDSQLPKDRFSAERLKGVDSTLKIQPAELGDSAMYLCASRSRDRSFSYNELFFGPGTRLTVL.

A word on this clonotype: This likely comes from a read error, as the CDR3 has no conserved phenylalanine or tryptophan at its end. The V and J genes are TRBV28 and TRBJ2-2; no definite D call. The germline V and J ends were trimmed by 2 bases and 1 base, with 8 bases remaining between them. Germline CDR1 MDHEN, CDR2 SYDVKM. The CDR3 spans 15 residues. CDR3 bases: TGTGCCAGCAGTTTAGTCAGATTGAACACCGGGGAGCTGTTTCTT. It codes for CASSLVRLNTGELFL.

The J gene is TRBJ1-4, the V gene TRBV5-1; D is ambiguous. V was clipped by 5 bases and J by 8 bases, with 16 bases between them. CDR1 SGHRS and CDR2 YFSETQ come from the germline V gene. The length of the CDR3 is 14 residues. CDR3 protein: CASRDDPSYEKLFF. Written as DNA, the CDR3 is TGCGCCAGCAGGGATGACCCTTCCTACGAAAAACTGTTTTTT.

CDR3 DNA: TGTGCCATCAGTGACCCCGACCGAGACCTCGAGCAGTACTTC. As protein: CAISDPDRDLEQYF. This sequence joins TRBV10-3 and TRBJ2-7; D gene ambiguous. Germline values: CDR1 ENHRY, CDR2 SYGVKD. Trimming took 3 bases from V and 6 from J, leaving 15 bases between them. The CDR3 length is 14 residues.

The V and J genes are TRBV6-5 and TRBJ1-2; TRBD1 might be the D (5 bases). This CDR3 region has 14 residues. The germline V and J ends were trimmed by 3 bases and 10 bases, with 18 bases remaining between them. Germline values: CDR1 MNHEY, CDR2 SVGAGI. The CDR3 loop reads CASSYNGRGGDYTF. DNA for the CDR3: TGTGCCAGCAGTTATAACGGACGGGGCGGCGACTACACCTTC.

The rearrangement links TRBV5-4 to TRBJ2-1; the match to TRBD2 covers 10 bases. Germline CDR1 reads SGHNT; CDR2 reads YYREEE (reference sequence). V lost 0 bases, J lost 8 bases, and 14 bases stayed unmatched. This CDR3 has 18 amino acids. In DNA form, the CDR3 reads TGTGCCAGCAGCTTGGGGCCTCTCAGGACTAGCGGAGACTATGAGCAGTTCTTC. Protein sequence: CASSLGPLRTSGDYEQFF.